The present entry profiles one T cell receptor beta chain with its context. The PCR employed 60 Vbeta primers together with 13 Jbeta primers. This table comes from immunoSEQ multiplex PCR, and its TCRdb copy is limited to in-frame clones, with some not included. The data show under 95,000 clones, with 7.5% to 8.5% seen just once and approximately 2.4% held by the top ten. The data were taken from a study of cytomegalovirus exposure and HLA in healthy donors. Germline CDR1 and CDR2: SQVTM and ANQGSEA. The V and J ends lost 5 bases and 0 bases respectively, with 8 bases between them. The CDR3 extends over 13 amino acids.

The sequence was collected from a man between 50 and 59 years old in good health and CMV-seronegative. Sequenced: PBMCs. V gene TRBV29-1 combines with J gene TRBJ1-3, with no clear D. CDR3 residues: CSVQFFSGNTIYF. The CDR3 DNA reads TGCAGCGTTCAGTTTTTCTCTGGAAACACCATATATTTT.